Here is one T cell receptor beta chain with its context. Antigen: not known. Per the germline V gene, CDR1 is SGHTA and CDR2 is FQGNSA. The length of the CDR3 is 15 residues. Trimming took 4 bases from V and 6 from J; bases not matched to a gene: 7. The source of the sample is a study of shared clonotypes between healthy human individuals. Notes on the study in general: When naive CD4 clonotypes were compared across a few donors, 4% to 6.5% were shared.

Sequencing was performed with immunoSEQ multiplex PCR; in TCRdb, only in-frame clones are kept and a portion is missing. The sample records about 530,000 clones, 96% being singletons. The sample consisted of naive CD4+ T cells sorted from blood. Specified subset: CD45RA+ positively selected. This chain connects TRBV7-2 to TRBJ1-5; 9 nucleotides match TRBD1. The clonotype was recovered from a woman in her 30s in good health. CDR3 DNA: TGTGCCAGCAGCTCAACAGGGACAGGGAGTCAGCCCCAGCATTTT. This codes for CASSSTGTGSQPQHF.